Each of the 30 T cell receptor beta chains below was sequenced from the same sample in a study of cytomegalovirus exposure and HLA in healthy donors. It was with 60 Vbeta and 13 Jbeta primers that the PCR ran. Produced via immunoSEQ multiplex PCR; TCRdb's table is partial and in-frame only. The table lists 150,000 to 200,000 clones, 75% to 80% of them singletons, with more than 12% in the top ten. The sequencing sample was made of PBMCs. These receptors were obtained from a man aged 45 to 65 in good health and CMV-seropositive.

V gene TRBV28 combines with J gene TRBJ2-1; D might be TRBD2 (6 bases). V was cut by 4 bases and J by 0 bases, with 19 bases left in between. CDR3 length equals 18 residues. Germline CDR1 reads MDHEN; CDR2 reads SYDVKM. Here the CDR3 reads CASSSFRGIHSSYNEQFF. The CDR3 DNA reads TGTGCCAGCAGTTCTTTCCGGGGGATCCACAGCTCCTACAATGAGCAGTTCTTC. Supplemented by reference TRBV28 and TRBJ2-1, the full variable domain reads DVKVTQSSRYLVKRTGEKVFLECVQDMDHENMFWYRQDPGLGLRLIYFSYDVKMKEKGDIPEGYSVSREKKERFSLILESASTNQTSMYLCASSSFRGIHSSYNEQFFGPGTRLTVL.

In its sample, this clone was seen a few times. The chain is built from TRBV5-5 and TRBJ1-2; possibly TRBD1 for D (5 bases). Per the germline V gene, CDR1 is SGHKS and CDR2 is YYEKEE (reference sequence). V lost 2 bases to trimming and J lost 8 bases, with 19 bases between them. This CDR3 region has 15 residues. The CDR3 sequence: CASSLEDTDVEGYTF. The DNA of the CDR3 is TGTGCCAGCAGCTTAGAGGACACCGACGTGGAAGGCTACACCTTC.

The chain employs TRBV7-9 and TRBJ1-2; TRBD1 agrees at 7 bases. Germline trimming cut 5 bases from V and 6 bases from J; bases unmatched to any gene: 6. Germline V gives CDR1 SEHNR, CDR2 FQNEAQ (reference sequence). The CDR3 length is 13 residues. CDR3 in amino acids: CASSPDRIHGYTF. Here the CDR3 DNA reads TGTGCCAGCAGCCCGGACAGGATCCATGGCTACACCTTC. The full variable domain, rest sourced from reference TRBV7-9 and TRBJ1-2, is DTGVSQNPRHKITKRGQNVTFRCDPISEHNRLYWYRQTLGQGPEFLTYFQNEAQLEKSRLLSDRFSAERPKGSFSTLEIQRTEQGDSAMYLCASSPDRIHGYTFGSGTRLTVV.

This clone appeared a few times. The V gene is TRBV5-1, the J gene TRBJ1-6; no reliable D call. V was pared by 0 bases and J by 8 bases, with 6 bases between. The CDR3 is made up of 13 amino acids. Looked up from germline, CDR1 is SGHRS and CDR2 is YFSETQ. The CDR3 is CASSLAGYSPLHF. The CDR3 coding sequence is TGCGCCAGCAGCTTGGCCGGGTATTCACCCCTCCACTTT. The variable domain in full, with the rest retrieved from reference TRBV5-1 and TRBJ1-6, is KAGVTQTPRYLIKTRGQQVTLSCSPISGHRSVSWYQQTPGQGLQFLFEYFSETQRNKGNFPGRFSGRQFSNSRSEMNVSTLELGDSALYLCASSLAGYSPLHFGNGTRLTVT.

V is TRBV5-1 and J is TRBJ1-2; tentatively, D is TRBD1 (5 bases). CDR1 SGHRS and CDR2 YFSETQ come from the germline V gene. The CDR3 runs 14 residues. V was shortened by 7 bases and J by 8 bases, with 21 bases between the two germline ends. In DNA form, the CDR3 reads TGCGCCAGCCCACCGGCGGGGGAGAGAGGAGGCTACACCTTC. It translates to CASPPAGERGGYTF.

The DNA for the CDR3 is TGTGCCAGCAGCCCCGACAGCCTCTATGGCTACACCTTC. It is translated as CASSPDSLYGYTF. The rearrangement uses TRBV7-2 and TRBJ1-2, with a tentative D call TRBD1 (5 bases). Trimming removed 5 bases from V and 4 bases from J, with 11 bases in between. The length of the CDR3 is 13 residues. CDR1 SGHTA and CDR2 FQGNSA come from the germline V gene.

This sequence joins TRBV27 and TRBJ2-7, with D tentatively TRBD1 (5 bases). V shed 3 bases and J shed 2 bases, with 8 bases lying between them. Germline V gene sequence: CDR1 MNHEY, CDR2 SMNVEV (reference sequence). This CDR3 contains 13 residues. In nucleotides, the CDR3 is TGTGCCAGCAGTTTCGACAGAGCCTACGAGCAGTACTTC. Protein: CASSFDRAYEQYF.

The chain couples TRBV4-2 to TRBJ1-1; 8 bases agree with TRBD1. After removal of 0 bases from V and 8 bases from J, the junction contained 14 bases not matched to a gene. CDR1 is LGHNA, CDR2 YNFKEQ, per germline. The CDR3 totals 17 residues. This CDR3 reads CASSQEMSHRGAFEAFF. The CDR3 DNA is TGTGCCAGCAGCCAAGAAATGTCGCACAGGGGGGCGTTCGAAGCTTTCTTT.

This clone was seen only a few times. The V call is TRBV12-5, the J call TRBJ1-1; 7 bases line up with TRBD1. Looked up from germline, CDR1 is LGHNT and CDR2 is FRNRAP. The CDR3 totals 14 residues. V lost 6 bases and J lost 6; bases outside the gene matches: 10. The CDR3 DNA reads TGTGCTAGTGGACAGACAGGGTATAACTCTGAAGCTTTCTTT. Its translation: CASGQTGYNSEAFF. The full variable domain, its missing parts supplied by reference TRBV12-5 and TRBJ1-1, is DARVTQTPRHKVTEMGQEVTMRCQPILGHNTVFWYRQTMMQGLELLAYFRNRAPLDDSGMPKDRFSAEMPDATLATLKIQPSEPRDSAVYFCASGQTGYNSEAFFGQGTRLTVV.

The gene calls are TRBV6-4 and TRBJ1-3, with D unclear. The CDR3 contains 15 residues. Germline V lookup: CDR1 MRHNA, CDR2 SNTAGT. With 3 bases removed from V and 2 bases from J, the gap between germline ends came to 11 bases. The CDR3 spells CASSEKWEAGNTIYF. The CDR3 coding sequence is TGTGCCAGCAGTGAAAAGTGGGAGGCTGGAAACACCATATATTTT.

Only a few counts were recorded for this clone. The chain joins TRBV9 to TRBJ1-3; D remains unclear. With 0 bases removed from V and 0 bases from J, the gap between germline ends came to 7 bases. The CDR3 has 15 amino acids. Germline V gives CDR1 SGDLS, CDR2 YYNGEE. CDR3 protein: CASSVDGVSGNTIYF. The CDR3 DNA is TGTGCCAGCAGCGTAGATGGAGTCTCTGGAAACACCATATATTTT.

A single count supports this clone. CDR3 sequence (DNA): TGTGCCAGCACCCATCCTAAAACAGGGTATACTGAGCAGTTCTTC. Protein: CASTHPKTGYTEQFF. This chain connects TRBV28 to TRBJ2-1; maybe TRBD1 (6 bases). This CDR3 is built from 15 residues. The V gene's germline CDR1 is MDHEN and CDR2 SYDVKM. V was clipped by 7 bases and J by 9 bases, with 22 bases between them. The entire variable domain, with the rest obtained from reference TRBV28 and TRBJ2-1, is as follows: DVKVTQSSRYLVKRTGEKVFLECVQDMDHENMFWYRQDPGLGLRLIYFSYDVKMKEKGDIPEGYSVSREKKERFSLILESASTNQTSMYLCASTHPKTGYTEQFFGPGTRLTVL.

V usage is TRBV19 and J usage is TRBJ2-2; 9 bases align to TRBD2. Germline V gene sequence: CDR1 LNHDA, CDR2 SQIVND (reference sequence). V lost 4 bases to trimming and J lost 4 bases; unmatched junction nucleotides: 7. The CDR3 has 16 amino acids. The CDR3 loop reads CASSSGGASGTGELFF. The CDR3 DNA is TGTGCCAGTAGTAGCGGGGGGGCCTCGGGCACCGGGGAGCTGTTTTTT.

This clone was recorded a few times. The chain is built from TRBV27 and TRBJ2-1, with TRBD2 identical over 11 bases. The germline V gene has CDR1 MNHEY and CDR2 SMNVEV (reference sequence). This CDR3 has 13 amino acids. V shed 9 bases, J shed 4 bases, and the junction held 2 bases outside the gene matches. CDR3 sequence reads: CASSGGVYNEQFF. The CDR3 nucleotides are TGTGCCAGTAGCGGGGGGGTTTACAATGAGCAGTTCTTC.

The chain combines TRBV4-1 with TRBJ1-5; TRBD1 is a possible D gene (6 bases). Trimming took off 4 bases at V and 0 bases at J, with 10 bases between the two ends. The CDR3 has 15 amino acids. Germline V gives CDR1 MGHRA, CDR2 YSYEKL. CDR3 bases: TGCGCCAGCAGCCTAGCAGGGGCTAGCAATCAGCCCCAGCATTTT. It codes for CASSLAGASNQPQHF.

The chain joins TRBV12-2 to TRBJ2-7; TRBD1, the table's D call, was not compared with the DNA. TRBV12-2 is a documented pseudogene. This CDR3 spans 14 amino acids. The CDR3 DNA sequence: TGTGCAAGTCGCCCGGGACAGGCGTCCTACGAGCAGTACTTC. It is translated as CASRPGQASYEQYF.

This clone was picked up one time. The chain employs TRBV7-9 and TRBJ1-1, with 10 bases fitting TRBD1. CDR1 SEHNR and CDR2 FQNEAQ come from the germline V gene (reference sequence). V lost 6 bases and J lost 4; bases outside the gene matches: 14. The CDR3 runs 17 residues. In DNA, the CDR3 is TGTGCCAGCAGGATGTGGGGGGACAGGGGCAGGGGCACTGAAGCTTTCTTT. This gives the protein CASRMWGDRGRGTEAFF.

The CDR3 nucleotides are TGTGCCAGCAGTTACGATAGGGGGCTCTACAATGAGCAGTTCTTC. Translated, it gives CASSYDRGLYNEQFF. The rearrangement uses TRBV6-5 and TRBJ2-1, with 7 bases aligning to TRBD1. The CDR3 contains 15 residues. The J segment lost 3 bases and the V segment lost 2 bases, leaving 4 bases of the junction unmatched. Looked up from germline, CDR1 is MNHEY and CDR2 is SVGAGI.

The chain is built from TRBV27 and TRBJ2-7; 7 positions match TRBD1. The junction had 9 bases not matched to a gene; V was cut back by 10 bases and J by 0 bases. CDR1 MNHEY and CDR2 SMNVEV come from the germline V gene (reference sequence). The CDR3 loop spans 14 amino acids. Here the CDR3 DNA reads TGTGCCACAGCCACCGGGACAGACTCCTACGAGCAGTACTTC. It is translated as CATATGTDSYEQYF.

The chain couples TRBV5-6 to TRBJ2-7; TRBD2 matches 7 bases. Germline V gene sequence: CDR1 SGHDT, CDR2 YYEEEE. This CDR3 spans 18 amino acids. The V gene end was trimmed by 0 bases and the J gene end by 3 bases; junction bases not matched to a gene: 15. CDR3 sequence (DNA): TGTGCCAGCAGCTTGGAGGGGACGGGGGTTCGGGGGGTCTACGAGCAGTACGTC. It translates to CASSLEGTGVRGVYEQYV.

The CDR3 is CAAQQDRRRNQPQHF. The CDR3 DNA reads as TGTGCCGCCCAGCAGGACAGGCGCCGTAATCAGCCCCAGCATTTT. This rearrangement joins TRBV6-1 to TRBJ1-5, with 7 bases matching TRBD1. Germline CDR1 is MNHNS and CDR2 is SASEGT. This CDR3 contains 15 residues. J lost 4 bases, V lost 11 bases, and 14 bases had no gene match.

The chain joins TRBV7-9 to TRBJ1-5; D ambiguous. V lost 1 base, J lost 4 bases, and 8 bases lay in between. Germline CDR1 is SEHNR and CDR2 is FQNEAQ (reference sequence). This CDR3 region has 14 residues. The CDR3: CASSLGQTNQPQHF. The CDR3 coding sequence is TGTGCCAGCAGCTTAGGCCAAACTAATCAGCCCCAGCATTTT. Full variable domain (remainder filled in from reference TRBV7-9 and TRBJ1-5): DTGVSQNPRHKITKRGQNVTFRCDPISEHNRLYWYRQTLGQGPEFLTYFQNEAQLEKSRLLSDRFSAERPKGSFSTLEIQRTEQGDSAMYLCASSLGQTNQPQHFGDGTRLSIL.

This chain connects TRBV6-5 to TRBJ1-2; 7 bases agree with TRBD1. There are 15 residues in the CDR3. CDR1 and CDR2 (germline): MNHEY, SVGAGI. Unmatched junction bases numbered 11, after V lost 6 bases and J lost 4 bases. CDR3 amino acids: CASRGQPSYGYGYTF. The CDR3 coding sequence is TGTGCCAGCAGGGGACAGCCCTCTTACGGCTATGGCTACACCTTC.

This CDR3 reads CASSSSEQFF. The CDR3 DNA reads as TGTGCCAGCAGTTCGAGTGAGCAGTTCTTC. J is TRBJ2-1 and V is TRBV6-6; D uncertain. V gave up 4 bases and J gave up 9 bases, with 4 bases separating them. The CDR3 runs to 10 residues. Per the germline V gene, CDR1 is MNHNY and CDR2 is SVGAGI (reference sequence).

The CDR3 region is CASSSGDRGDQETQYF. Written as DNA, the CDR3 is TGCGCCAGCAGCTCAGGGGACAGGGGGGATCAAGAGACCCAGTACTTC. The rearrangement joins TRBV5-1 to TRBJ2-5; 11 bases are a match to TRBD1. Trimming at V came to 3 bases and at J to 2 bases, leaving 6 bases not matched to a gene. The CDR3 length is 16 residues. Germline CDR1 reads SGHRS; CDR2 reads YFSETQ. The full variable domain, with the rest looked up from reference TRBV5-1 and TRBJ2-5, is KAGVTQTPRYLIKTRGQQVTLSCSPISGHRSVSWYQQTPGQGLQFLFEYFSETQRNKGNFPGRFSGRQFSNSRSEMNVSTLELGDSALYLCASSSGDRGDQETQYFGPGTRLLVL.

This sequence joins TRBV6-1 and TRBJ1-5, with D unresolved. The CDR3 contains 13 residues. Germline V gene data show CDR1 as MNHNS and CDR2 as SASEGT. Trimming stripped 8 bases from V and 6 bases from J, with 14 bases between. The CDR3 sequence is CASSSFVRQPQHF. CDR3 bases: TGTGCCAGCTCGTCATTCGTGCGTCAGCCCCAGCATTTT.

CDR3 coding DNA: TGTGCCAGCAGCGCCCAGGGGAGCACTGAAGCTTTCTTT. Translating gives CASSAQGSTEAFF. This sequence joins TRBV14 and TRBJ1-1; D may be TRBD1 (6 bases). CDR3 size: 13 residues. Germline lookup yields CDR1 SGHDN and CDR2 FVKESK. The V end lost 5 bases, the J end lost 4 bases, and 11 bases lay between the germline ends.

This clone was observed a single time. The rearrangement joins TRBV2 to TRBJ2-3; the match to TRBD1 covers 9 bases. CDR1 and CDR2 from the germline V gene are SNHLY and FYNNEI. The CDR3 has 17 amino acids. Trimming at V came to 6 bases and at J to 5 bases, leaving 15 bases not matched to a gene. CDR3: CASSAHLTGGFRDTQYF. In nucleotides, the CDR3 is TGTGCCAGCAGCGCGCACCTGACAGGGGGTTTTCGAGATACGCAGTATTTT.

J is TRBJ1-3 and V is TRBV7-9, with D perhaps matching TRBD1 (6 bases). Per germline, CDR1 SEHNR and CDR2 FQNEAQ (reference sequence). This CDR3 region has 14 residues. V dropped 6 bases and J dropped 6 bases, with 15 bases sitting between them. This CDR3 reads CASRNRDRENTIYF. The CDR3 bases are TGTGCCAGCAGGAACAGGGATCGGGAAAACACCATATATTTT. Drawing the rest from reference TRBV7-9 and TRBJ1-3, the complete variable domain is DTGVSQNPRHKITKRGQNVTFRCDPISEHNRLYWYRQTLGQGPEFLTYFQNEAQLEKSRLLSDRFSAERPKGSFSTLEIQRTEQGDSAMYLCASRNRDRENTIYFGEGSWLTVV.

The rearrangement links TRBV6-1 to TRBJ2-7; 11 bases align to TRBD2. This CDR3 region has 15 residues. The J segment lost 2 bases and the V segment lost 6 bases, leaving 6 bases of the junction unmatched. Germline V gene sequence: CDR1 MNHNS, CDR2 SASEGT. CDR3 region: CASSPGTSGTYEQYV. CDR3 bases: TGTGCCAGCAGCCCCGGGACTAGCGGAACCTACGAGCAGTACGTC.